This is a list of T cell receptor beta chains from one sample in a study of T cell responses to AZD1222 COVID-19 vaccine. The assay was immunoSEQ multiplex PCR, and TCRdb's table has in-frame clones only and misses some. The top ten hold roughly 3.4% of the sample, which has more than 110,000 clones, 92% seen once. The sequencing here drew on peripheral blood, taken 28 days after the second AZD1222 dose. These receptors came from an adult who received the AZD1222 COVID-19 vaccine. Both conserved end residues are part of each CDR3. Fields, in order: V gene, J gene, clone size, D gene, CDR3 DNA, CDR3 protein. The D gene is left open where the match is weak. Clone size appears in some rows only: once, few, many, or a class for an expanded clone.

V gene: TRBV14; J gene: TRBJ2-1; clone size: once; D gene: TRBD2; CDR3 DNA: TGTGCCAGCAGCCAAGCCACACTAGCGACTGAGCAGTTCTTC; CDR3 protein: CASSQATLATEQFF
V gene: TRBV7-3; J gene: TRBJ2-3; clone size: once; D gene: -; CDR3 DNA: TGTGCCAGCAGCCCCCACGGGACACTCGGGGGCACAGATACGCAGTATTTT; CDR3 protein: CASSPHGTLGGTDTQYF
V gene: TRBV27; J gene: TRBJ2-3; clone size: once; D gene: -; CDR3 DNA: TGTGCCAGCAGTTTATCGTTCGGGACCCCAGATACGCAGTATTTT; CDR3 protein: CASSLSFGTPDTQYF
V gene: TRBV19; J gene: TRBJ1-4; clone size: -; D gene: TRBD1; CDR3 DNA: TGTGCCAGTAGTCCATGGGACAGGGCGGCAACTAATGAAAAACTGTTTTTT; CDR3 protein: CASSPWDRAATNEKLFF
V gene: TRBV19; J gene: TRBJ1-2; clone size: -; D gene: -; CDR3 DNA: TGTGCCAGTAGTCTCAAACAGGAGAGTTATGGCTACACCTTC; CDR3 protein: CASSLKQESYGYTF
V gene: TRBV7-3; J gene: TRBJ2-1; clone size: -; D gene: TRBD2; CDR3 DNA: TGTGCCAGCAGCTCGATAGCGGGAGGGGCCTACAATGAGCAGTTCTTC; CDR3 protein: CASSSIAGGAYNEQFF
V gene: TRBV7-2; J gene: TRBJ1-2; clone size: -; D gene: -; CDR3 DNA: TGTGCCAGCAGAAACAGGGAAAGGGTAGATGGCTACACCTTC; CDR3 protein: CASRNRERVDGYTF
V gene: TRBV19; J gene: TRBJ2-7; clone size: -; D gene: -; CDR3 DNA: TGTGCCAGTAGTATCGCGGGGACAGACTACGAGCAGTACTTC; CDR3 protein: CASSIAGTDYEQYF
V gene: TRBV28; J gene: TRBJ1-1; clone size: -; D gene: -; CDR3 DNA: TGTGCCAGCCAGGGGCAGACTGAAGCTTTCTTT; CDR3 protein: CASQGQTEAFF
V gene: TRBV3-1/TRBV3-2; J gene: TRBJ2-1; clone size: -; D gene: TRBD2; CDR3 DNA: TGTGCCAGCAGCCAAGTTCTGACTAGCGGGACCAATGAGCAGTTCTTC; CDR3 protein: CASSQVLTSGTNEQFF
V gene: TRBV20-1; J gene: TRBJ2-7; clone size: -; D gene: -; CDR3 DNA: TGCAGTGCTAGTGGGCAGGGACCATTCTACGAGCAGTACTTC; CDR3 protein: CSASGQGPFYEQYF
V gene: TRBV27; J gene: TRBJ2-7; clone size: -; D gene: TRBD2; CDR3 DNA: TGTGCCAGCAGTTCTACCCCGGGGGGACCCTACGAGCAGTACTTC; CDR3 protein: CASSSTPGGPYEQYF
V gene: TRBV28; J gene: TRBJ1-4; clone size: -; D gene: TRBD1; CDR3 DNA: TGTGCCAGCAGTCGACCGGGACAGGGCGACGAAAAACTGTTTTTT; CDR3 protein: CASSRPGQGDEKLFF
V gene: TRBV5-1; J gene: TRBJ1-4; clone size: -; D gene: -; CDR3 DNA: TGCGCCAGCACCACTCGAGGAGGTGATGAAAAACTGTTTTTT; CDR3 protein: CASTTRGGDEKLFF